The 32 T cell receptor beta chains listed next were all sequenced from one sample in a study of cytomegalovirus exposure and HLA in healthy donors. A multiplex PCR was run with 60 Vbeta primers and 13 Jbeta primers. Repertoires were generated with immunoSEQ multiplex PCR, while TCRdb's copy carries only in-frame clones and drops some. This listing includes roughly 200,000 clones. Input material: PBMCs. The receptors shown here come from a girl aged 2-9 years in good health and CMV-seropositive.

V usage is TRBV25-1 and J usage is TRBJ2-2, with D possibly TRBD1 on 5 matching bases. CDR3 size: 13 residues. CDR1 and CDR2 from the germline V gene are MGHDK and SYGVNS. V was trimmed by 7 bases and J by 1 base, leaving 7 bases between them. The CDR3 spells CASKRGNTGELFF. The CDR3 coding sequence is TGTGCCAGCAAAAGGGGGAACACCGGGGAGCTGTTTTTT.

This sequence joins TRBV27 and TRBJ1-5, with 8 bases matching TRBD1. From germline, CDR1 is MNHEY and CDR2 SMNVEV (reference sequence). The CDR3 spans 13 residues. J gave up 3 bases and V 8 bases, and 3 bases lay outside the gene matches. In DNA form, the CDR3 reads TGTGCCAGCTGGACAGGGATCAATCAGCCCCAGCATTTT. It translates to CASWTGINQPQHF.

This chain joins TRBV29-1 and TRBJ1-5, with D uncertain. The CDR3 totals 14 residues. Germline CDR1 reads SQVTM; CDR2 reads ANQGSEA. CDR3 in DNA: TGCTCAAAGCTCCGATCCGAGGGCAATCAGCCCCAGCATTTT. Translation gives CSKLRSEGNQPQHF.

This chain uses TRBV2 with TRBJ2-1; 8 bases are a match to TRBD2. There are 15 residues in the CDR3. The J segment lost 4 bases and the V segment lost 4 bases, leaving 6 bases of the junction unmatched. Germline V gene sequence: CDR1 SNHLY, CDR2 FYNNEI. This chain's CDR3 is CASSAPSGLYNEQFF. The CDR3 coding sequence is TGTGCCAGCAGTGCTCCTAGCGGGCTATACAATGAGCAGTTCTTC.

CDR3 DNA: TGTGCCAGCAGTTTATCGGTCGGGACAGTCACCTACGAGCAGTACTTC. This sequence encodes CASSLSVGTVTYEQYF. The V and J genes are TRBV27 and TRBJ2-7; 7 bases are shared with TRBD1. CDR1 and CDR2 from the germline V gene are MNHEY and SMNVEV (reference sequence). CDR3 length: 16 amino acids. The V gene end was trimmed by 0 bases and the J gene end by 2 bases; junction bases not matched to a gene: 7.

The J gene is TRBJ1-2, the V gene TRBV27; D is perhaps TRBD1 (5 bases). The CDR3 runs to 14 residues. V was trimmed by 1 base and J by 7 bases, leaving 13 bases between them. Germline V gives CDR1 MNHEY, CDR2 SMNVEV (reference sequence). The CDR3 region has the DNA TGTGCCAGCAGTTTATTCCAGGGTCGGACTGGCTACACCTTC. It is translated as CASSLFQGRTGYTF.

This chain connects TRBV5-4 to TRBJ1-2, with TRBD1 as a possible D gene (5 bases). The CDR3 extends over 14 amino acids. V was shortened by 3 bases and J by 8 bases, with 17 bases between the two germline ends. The germline CDR1 and CDR2 sequences are SGHNT and YYREEE (reference sequence). CDR3 bases: TGTGCCAGCAGCTCCGCGGGGTCGGGGCGCGGCTACACCTTC. Translation gives CASSSAGSGRGYTF.

This chain joins TRBV10-3 and TRBJ2-3; D possibly corresponds to TRBD2 (6 bases). This CDR3 comprises 18 residues. CDR1 ENHRY and CDR2 SYGVKD come from the germline V gene. V was cut by 0 bases and J by 0 bases, with 16 bases left in between. The CDR3 here is CAISESLSAGTSTDTQYF. As DNA, the CDR3 is TGTGCCATCAGTGAGTCTCTATCCGCGGGAACTAGCACAGATACGCAGTATTTT.

The chain recombines TRBV28 with TRBJ2-5; D may be TRBD2 (5 bases). Germline values: CDR1 MDHEN, CDR2 SYDVKM. CDR3 length: 12 amino acids. V lost 4 bases to trimming and J lost 5 bases, with 8 bases between them. CDR3 DNA sequence: TGTGCCAGCAGTTCCGGGGTCGAGACCCAGTACTTC. Translated, it gives CASSSGVETQYF.

This chain links TRBV2 with TRBJ1-5; no definite D call. The germline V gene has CDR1 SNHLY and CDR2 FYNNEI. The germline V and J ends were trimmed by 6 bases and 0 bases, with 12 bases remaining between them. The CDR3 is 15 residues long. The CDR3 coding sequence is TGTGCCAGCAGAAAGAACAGAGATAGCAATCAGCCCCAGCATTTT. Its translation: CASRKNRDSNQPQHF.

This chain uses TRBV28 with TRBJ2-5, with D tentatively TRBD2 (5 bases). Germline V gene lookup returns CDR1 MDHEN and CDR2 SYDVKM. The CDR3 is made up of 17 amino acids. Trimming took 2 bases from V and 5 from J, leaving 21 bases between them. The CDR3 DNA sequence: TGTGCCAGCAGTTTACTTAGCGAGGACCCCAAGCGGGAGACCCAGTACTTC. Its translation: CASSLLSEDPKRETQYF.

The chain employs TRBV10-1 and TRBJ2-1; 10 positions agree with TRBD2. CDR1 is WNHNN, CDR2 SYGVQD, per germline (reference sequence). The CDR3 is 15 residues long. The trim removed 6 bases at V and 7 bases at J, leaving 9 bases unmatched. This chain's CDR3 is CASSYIAGGRNEQFF. The CDR3 coding sequence is TGCGCCAGCAGCTACATAGCGGGAGGTCGGAATGAGCAGTTCTTC.

This chain joins TRBV30 and TRBJ2-1; 9 bases match TRBD2. The CDR3 length is 16 residues. Trimming took 3 bases from V and 5 from J; bases not matched to a gene: 11. The germline gives CDR1 GTSNPN, CDR2 SVGIG (reference sequence). As DNA, the CDR3 is TGTGCCTGGAGCGCCCCGTGGCTAGCGGGAAACAATGAGCAGTTCTTC. The encoded protein is CAWSAPWLAGNNEQFF.

Here the CDR3 reads CASSQARTKAFF. In DNA form, the CDR3 reads TGTGCCAGCAGCCAAGCTCGGACAAAGGCTTTCTTT. This sequence joins TRBV14 and TRBJ1-1, with D possibly TRBD1 on 5 matching bases. Trimming removed 1 base at V and 11 bases at J, with 11 bases between. In germline, CDR1 is SGHDN, CDR2 FVKESK. There are 12 residues in the CDR3.

The genes are TRBV18 and TRBJ2-7; possibly TRBD1 for D (5 bases). Germline loops: CDR1 KGHSH, CDR2 LQKENI. CDR3 size: 13 residues. V was pared by 0 bases and J by 5 bases, with 8 bases between. CDR3 DNA sequence: TGTGCCAGCTCACCACCGGCCAGGGACGAGCAGTACTTC. Its translation: CASSPPARDEQYF.

The chain joins TRBV20-1 to TRBJ2-7; 9 positions match TRBD2. The CDR3 loop spans 11 amino acids. Germline V gives CDR1 DFQATT, CDR2 SNEGSKA (reference sequence). The ends lost 7 bases at V and 7 bases at J; junction bases unmatched: 5. CDR3 in amino acids: CSVPSGGEQYF. The CDR3, as DNA: TGCAGTGTTCCCAGCGGGGGGGAGCAGTACTTC.

The genes are TRBV27 and TRBJ1-2; D unresolved. The V gene lost 0 bases and the J gene lost 6 bases, with 8 bases spanning the gap. This CDR3 is built from 13 residues. Looked up from germline, CDR1 is MNHEY and CDR2 is SMNVEV (reference sequence). CDR3 sequence reads: CASSLSAEDGYTF. CDR3 nucleotides: TGTGCCAGCAGTTTATCGGCAGAGGATGGCTACACCTTC.

The V gene is TRBV7-9, the J gene TRBJ2-1, with D perhaps TRBD2 (6 bases). The ends were cut back, 10 bases at V and 6 bases at J, with 13 bases in the middle. Germline loops: CDR1 SEHNR, CDR2 FQNEAQ (reference sequence). The CDR3 consists of 12 residues. CDR3 amino acids: CATRGGLNEQFF. CDR3 bases: TGTGCCACCCGGGGAGGCCTCAATGAGCAGTTCTTC. The entire variable domain, with the rest obtained from reference TRBV7-9 and TRBJ2-1, is as follows: DTGVSQNPRHKITKRGQNVTFRCDPISEHNRLYWYRQTLGQGPEFLTYFQNEAQLEKSRLLSDRFSAERPKGSFSTLEIQRTEQGDSAMYLCATRGGLNEQFFGPGTRLTVL.

This chain joins TRBV7-2 and TRBJ2-1, with D possibly being TRBD2 (6 bases). This CDR3 contains 15 residues. The V end lost 2 bases, the J end lost 1 base, and 9 bases lay between the germline ends. The germline gives CDR1 SGHTA, CDR2 FQGNSA. The DNA of the CDR3 is TGTGCCAGCAGCTTAACACGGGAGTCCTACAATGAGCAGTTCTTC. It encodes CASSLTRESYNEQFF.

The J gene is TRBJ2-7, the V gene TRBV7-2; D is possibly TRBD2 (5 bases). Per germline, CDR1 SGHTA and CDR2 FQGNSA. This CDR3 region has 12 residues. V lost 1 base and J lost 12, with 13 bases in between. This chain's CDR3 is CASSLEHSVPYF. In DNA form, the CDR3 reads TGTGCCAGCAGCTTAGAGCATAGCGTCCCGTACTTC. The whole variable domain, filled in from reference TRBV7-2 and TRBJ2-7, reads GAGVSQSPSNKVTEKGKDVELRCDPISGHTALYWYRQSLGQGLEFLIYFQGNSAPDKSGLPSDRFSAERTGGSVSTLTIQRTQQEDSAVYLCASSLEHSVPYFGPGTRLTVT.

The rearrangement links TRBV19 to TRBJ1-2, with unresolved D. The CDR3 has 15 amino acids. The V gene's germline CDR1 is LNHDA and CDR2 SQIVND (reference sequence). Trimming took 7 bases from V and 6 from J, leaving 21 bases between them. This CDR3 reads CASTGLGEYNDGYTF. As DNA, the CDR3 is TGTGCCAGTACAGGTCTCGGGGAGTATAATGATGGCTACACCTTC.

The chain couples TRBV5-6 to TRBJ1-2, with D tentatively TRBD1 (6 bases). With 4 bases removed from V and 0 bases from J, the gap between germline ends came to 13 bases. The CDR3 sequence is 15 residues long. From germline, CDR1 is SGHDT and CDR2 YYEEEE. CDR3 DNA: TGTGCCAGCAGCGTATGGGCAGGGGCTAACTATGGCTACACCTTC. Protein product: CASSVWAGANYGYTF.

The chain carries TRBV6-4 and TRBJ2-1, with a possible D match to TRBD2 (7 bases). Per the germline V gene, CDR1 is MRHNA and CDR2 is SNTAGT. The V gene lost 3 bases and the J gene lost 12 bases, with 12 bases spanning the gap. The CDR3 spans 12 residues. The CDR3 DNA reads as TGTGCCAGCAGTGAACTGGGGGGGGCGCAGTTCTTC. Protein: CASSELGGAQFF.

This chain links TRBV28 with TRBJ1-1, with a possible D match to TRBD1 (5 bases). V gave up 7 bases and J gave up 0 bases, with 12 bases separating them. The CDR3 length is 14 residues. The germline gives CDR1 MDHEN, CDR2 SYDVKM. This CDR3 is CASTQGGMNTEAFF. DNA of the CDR3: TGTGCCAGCACCCAGGGCGGAATGAACACTGAAGCTTTCTTT. Drawing the rest from reference TRBV28 and TRBJ1-1, the complete variable domain is DVKVTQSSRYLVKRTGEKVFLECVQDMDHENMFWYRQDPGLGLRLIYFSYDVKMKEKGDIPEGYSVSREKKERFSLILESASTNQTSMYLCASTQGGMNTEAFFGQGTRLTVV.

The chain links TRBV28 to TRBJ1-1; 9 nucleotides match TRBD1. Germline CDR1 and CDR2: MDHEN and SYDVKM. The CDR3 runs to 13 residues. V shed 5 bases and J 11 bases; nucleotides not matched to a gene: 9. The CDR3, as DNA: TGTGCCAGCAGTACCGGGACAGGGTGGATTGCTTTCTTT. Protein sequence: CASSTGTGWIAFF.

The V and J genes are TRBV28 and TRBJ1-5; 9 bases are shared with TRBD1. V shed 3 bases, J shed 5 bases, and the junction held 5 bases outside the gene matches. The CDR3 spans 15 residues. The germline V gene has CDR1 MDHEN and CDR2 SYDVKM. CDR3 protein: CASSFGDRGYQPQHF. The CDR3 DNA sequence: TGTGCCAGCAGTTTCGGCGACAGGGGGTATCAGCCCCAGCATTTT.

The chain links TRBV30 to TRBJ2-3; 9 bases agree with TRBD1. Germline values: CDR1 GTSNPN, CDR2 SVGIG (reference sequence). Losses at the gene ends were 1 base for V and 7 bases for J; bases not matched to a gene: 6. CDR3 size: 14 residues. The CDR3 DNA reads TGTGCCTGGAGTGGAAGGGACAGGGAATATACGCAGTATTTT. Amino acids: CAWSGRDREYTQYF.

The chain carries TRBV5-4 and TRBJ2-7; no firm D call. The germline gives CDR1 SGHNT, CDR2 YYREEE (reference sequence). V shed 1 base and J shed 1 base, with 6 bases lying between them. The length of the CDR3 is 13 residues. The CDR3 DNA sequence: TGTGCCAGCAGCTTGACCGGGTCCTACGAGCAGTACTTC. Translating gives CASSLTGSYEQYF.

The chain is built from TRBV14 and TRBJ2-2; TRBD2 aligns across 10 bases. In germline, CDR1 is SGHDN, CDR2 FVKESK. J gave up 6 bases and V 3 bases, and 7 bases lay outside the gene matches. This CDR3 spans 16 amino acids. CDR3 in amino acids: CASSHTSGKSAGELFF. The CDR3 DNA reads TGTGCCAGCAGCCACACTAGCGGGAAAAGCGCCGGGGAGCTGTTTTTT.

V is TRBV7-9 and J is TRBJ1-2; D is uncertain. V shed 6 bases and J shed 2 bases, with 7 bases lying between them. Germline CDR1 and CDR2: SEHNR and FQNEAQ (reference sequence). This CDR3 is 12 amino acids long. CDR3 region: CASSLLNYGYTF. Written as DNA, the CDR3 is TGTGCCAGCAGTCTCTTGAACTATGGCTACACCTTC.

The chain combines TRBV4-1 with TRBJ2-3, with 7 bases matching TRBD1. The length of the CDR3 is 15 residues. Germline V gives CDR1 MGHRA, CDR2 YSYEKL. V lost 1 base, J lost 3 bases, and 4 bases stayed unmatched. The CDR3 protein is CASSQGQGLTDTQYF. CDR3 sequence (DNA): TGCGCCAGCAGCCAAGGACAGGGATTAACAGATACGCAGTATTTT.

The chain combines TRBV11-1 with TRBJ1-2, with unresolved D. Germline values: CDR1 SGHAT, CDR2 FQDESV (reference sequence). CDR3 size: 15 residues. The ends were cut back, 1 base at V and 6 bases at J, with 15 bases in the middle. The CDR3 loop reads CASSLGRGSHHGYTF. CDR3 coding DNA: TGTGCCAGCAGCTTAGGGCGAGGATCCCACCATGGCTACACCTTC.